A selection of T cell receptor beta chains follows, all from one sample in a study of response to subunit inactivated influenza vaccine. TCRdb processed the RT-PCR reads anew with MiXCR; each CDR3 protein has one entry. The sample lists 550,000 to 800,000 distinct CDR3 sequences; about a sixth were seen once. This specimen consisted of PBMCs from blood, obtained less than 13 days after vaccination. The receptors were gathered from a man aged 45-60 years who received an inactivated influenza vaccine. Both conserved end residues are trimmed from each CDR3. Each record gives: CDR3 protein, V gene, D gene. D genes are given only for firm matches.

CDR3aa: ASSPLPGQGVYGYT; v_gene: TRBV6-1; d_gene: TRBD1
CDR3aa: ASSLARDGAYEQY; v_gene: TRBV11-2; d_gene: .
CDR3aa: SVGPGGSETQY; v_gene: TRBV29-1; d_gene: TRBD1
CDR3aa: ASSARQYNQTTNEKLF; v_gene: TRBV13; d_gene: .
CDR3aa: ASSHGQGRQPQH; v_gene: TRBV7-2; d_gene: TRBD1
CDR3aa: ASSLRRGATDTQY; v_gene: TRBV7-2; d_gene: .
CDR3aa: ASSFGTSGRGPVGEQF; v_gene: TRBV27; d_gene: TRBD2
CDR3aa: ASSSSGGEVLLNEQF; v_gene: TRBV28; d_gene: TRBD2
CDR3aa: ASLSRDRSHQETQY; v_gene: TRBV18; d_gene: .
CDR3aa: ASSLSPPRTEAF; v_gene: TRBV5-1; d_gene: .
CDR3aa: ASSEQASLDTQY; v_gene: TRBV2; d_gene: .
CDR3aa: SVEGDAQGVMDTQY; v_gene: TRBV29-1; d_gene: TRBD1
CDR3aa: SASPMTGVVTDTQY; v_gene: TRBV20-1; d_gene: TRBD1
CDR3aa: ASSPPGRGVKPQH; v_gene: TRBV7-8; d_gene: TRBD1
CDR3aa: AISRSGGSGETQY; v_gene: TRBV10-3; d_gene: TRBD2
CDR3aa: ASGGRAEAF; v_gene: TRBV27; d_gene: .
CDR3aa: ASSKGTDQETQY; v_gene: TRBV4-2; d_gene: .
CDR3aa: ASSPASGSDEQY; v_gene: TRBV18; d_gene: TRBD2
CDR3aa: ASSLLGYTGELF; v_gene: TRBV7-2; d_gene: .
CDR3aa: ASSFREVTGELF; v_gene: TRBV6-2/TRBV6-3; d_gene: TRBD2
CDR3aa: ASSFSVGGGRSYEQY; v_gene: TRBV5-1; d_gene: TRBD2
CDR3aa: ASSQLWREGQPGELF; v_gene: TRBV4-3; d_gene: TRBD2
CDR3aa: ASSSMTSWETQY; v_gene: TRBV6-5; d_gene: .
CDR3aa: ASSGGAGAFTEAF; v_gene: TRBV9; d_gene: .
CDR3aa: ASSWRYGYT; v_gene: TRBV28; d_gene: .
CDR3aa: ASSLTAGGLDEQF; v_gene: TRBV5-1; d_gene: TRBD2
CDR3aa: ASSEVAAMNEQF; v_gene: TRBV9; d_gene: .
CDR3aa: ASSRTMGNTEAF; v_gene: TRBV4-3; d_gene: .
CDR3aa: ASSPKTGQGYNEQF; v_gene: TRBV7-8; d_gene: TRBD1
CDR3aa: ASRRQGFTGELF; v_gene: TRBV6-2/TRBV6-3; d_gene: TRBD1
CDR3aa: ASSQGAGGLHTQY; v_gene: TRBV7-2; d_gene: TRBD2
CDR3aa: ASSLSQYSYEQY; v_gene: TRBV11-2; d_gene: .
CDR3aa: ASSPASGQNYNEQF; v_gene: TRBV4-3; d_gene: .
CDR3aa: SVGSARDTQY; v_gene: TRBV29-1; d_gene: .
CDR3aa: SASRGNTGELF; v_gene: TRBV20-1; d_gene: .
CDR3aa: ASSQDHGGKNTIY; v_gene: TRBV4-3; d_gene: .
CDR3aa: ASSSLTGAYEQY; v_gene: TRBV6-2/TRBV6-3; d_gene: .
CDR3aa: ASSYSGSREVYNEQF; v_gene: TRBV6-5; d_gene: TRBD2
CDR3aa: SAYGQPASDTQY; v_gene: TRBV20-1; d_gene: .